This T cell receptor (beta chain) was identified in a study of PD-1 blockade in classical Hodgkin lymphoma. At the level of the study: Nivolumab 3 mg/kg was given intravenously every 2 weeks.

Generated by immunoSEQ multiplex PCR, the TCRdb table keeps only in-frame clones and is missing some. Seen here are tens of thousands of clones, about two thirds observed once, and the top ten hold about 16%. The ends were cut back, 5 bases at V and 1 base at J, with 15 bases in the middle. CDR3 length equals 16 residues. Germline CDR1 reads SGHNT; CDR2 reads YENEEA. All trial patients relapsed after autologous stem cell transplantation. Sequenced material: peripheral blood mononuclear cells (PBMCs), taken before the second cycle of nivolumab. The rearrangement links TRBV11-3 to TRBJ1-3; no clear D gene. The TCR originated in a human donor with classical Hodgkin lymphoma. Here the CDR3 reads CASSPRQLQSGNTIYF. CDR3 sequence (DNA): TGTGCCAGCAGCCCCCGGCAGCTACAGTCTGGAAACACCATATATTTT.